Each of the 29 T cell receptor beta chains below was sequenced from the same sample in a study of cytomegalovirus exposure and HLA in healthy donors. Vbeta (60) and Jbeta (13) primers were used in the PCR. Assay used: immunoSEQ multiplex PCR; TCRdb lists only in-frame clones, some missing. This listing includes some 50,000 clones. Material for sequencing was PBMCs. The origin of the receptors is a woman in her thirties or forties in good health and CMV-seronegative.

The chain employs TRBV6-6 and TRBJ1-2; TRBD1 aligns across 7 bases. Germline V gene lookup returns CDR1 MNHNY and CDR2 SVGAGI (reference sequence). Germline trimming cut 6 bases from V and 8 bases from J; bases unmatched to any gene: 12. The CDR3 has 14 amino acids. CDR3 nucleotide sequence: TGTGCCAGCAGCGCCCTGACAGGGTGGTTGGGCTACACCTTC. Amino acids: CASSALTGWLGYTF.

The chain couples TRBV7-2 to TRBJ2-1, with TRBD2 matching over 13 bases. Germline assignment: CDR1 SGHTA and CDR2 FQGNSA. This CDR3 spans 16 amino acids. With 5 bases clipped from V and 4 bases from J, the junction kept 5 bases outside the gene matches. CDR3 coding DNA: TGTGCCAGCAGCGCAGGGGGACTAGCGGGATACAATGAGCAGTTCTTC. As protein: CASSAGGLAGYNEQFF.

The chain combines TRBV25-1 with TRBJ1-5; D unclear. Deletions cut 6 bases from V and 2 bases from J, with 11 bases between. The CDR3 covers 14 residues. Germline CDR1 is MGHDK and CDR2 is SYGVNS. The CDR3 here is CASRVSLGNQPQHF. CDR3 in DNA: TGTGCCAGCAGGGTGTCACTTGGCAATCAGCCCCAGCATTTT.

The chain uses TRBV4-3 and TRBJ2-3, with D hard to call. Germline loops: CDR1 LGHNA, CDR2 YSLEER. The length of the CDR3 is 15 residues. Trimming took 1 base from V and 2 from J, leaving 10 bases between them. CDR3 DNA: TGCGCCAGCAGCCAAGTAAGCCTATACACAGATACGCAGTATTTT. Translated, it gives CASSQVSLYTDTQYF.

The J gene is TRBJ1-4, the V gene TRBV30; TRBD1 aligns across 8 bases. After removal of 1 base from V and 6 bases from J, the junction contained 13 bases not matched to a gene. CDR1 is GTSNPN, CDR2 SVGIG, per germline (reference sequence). The CDR3 runs 17 residues. Here the CDR3 DNA reads TGTGCCTGGAGTGGCGGAACCTTAGACAGGGGTGATGAAAAACTGTTTTTT. Encoded protein: CAWSGGTLDRGDEKLFF.

The chain employs TRBV6-5 and TRBJ2-5, with D possibly being TRBD2 (7 bases). Deletions cut 7 bases from V and 11 bases from J, with 17 bases between. The CDR3 runs to 12 residues. Germline V gives CDR1 MNHEY, CDR2 SVGAGI. CDR3 sequence reads: CASKGGGGEQYF. The CDR3 DNA follows: TGTGCCAGCAAGGGAGGGGGGGGTGAGCAGTACTTC.

The J gene is TRBJ2-7, the V gene TRBV18; D remains ambiguous. From germline, CDR1 is KGHSH and CDR2 LQKENI. The CDR3 is 14 residues long. The V end was cut by 2 bases, the J end by 7 bases, with 15 bases between. CDR3 in amino acids: CASSPATVRREQYF. Written as DNA, the CDR3 is TGTGCCAGCTCACCAGCCACAGTCCGTCGGGAGCAGTACTTC. Full variable domain (missing parts from reference TRBV18 and TRBJ2-7): NAGVMQNPRHLVRRRGQEARLRCSPMKGHSHVYWYRQLPEEGLKFMVYLQKENIIDESGMPKERFSAEFPKEGPSILRIQQVVRGDSAAYFCASSPATVRREQYFGPGTRLTVT.

The chain employs TRBV18 and TRBJ1-1, with D maybe TRBD1 (5 bases). Deletions cut 1 base from V and 7 bases from J, with 13 bases between. The CDR3 spans 14 residues. Germline CDR1 reads KGHSH; CDR2 reads LQKENI. CDR3 DNA sequence: TGTGCCAGCTCACCACTAGGGGACTATGGTGAAGCTTTCTTT. It yields the protein CASSPLGDYGEAFF.

This chain uses TRBV10-3 with TRBJ2-4, with TRBD2 matching over 14 bases. CDR1 is ENHRY, CDR2 SYGVKD, per germline. Trimming took 0 bases from V and 8 from J; bases not matched to a gene: 3. The CDR3 length is 16 residues. The CDR3 sequence is CAISESGLAGGDIQYF. CDR3 bases: TGTGCCATCAGTGAGTCCGGACTAGCGGGAGGAGACATTCAGTACTTC.

The rearrangement joins TRBV6-5 to TRBJ1-2; D may be TRBD1 (5 bases). The germline V gene has CDR1 MNHEY and CDR2 SVGAGI. V dropped 5 bases and J dropped 3 bases, with 10 bases sitting between them. The CDR3 sequence is 13 residues long. CDR3 coding DNA: TGTGCCAGCAGTAGGGGTTGGGACTATGGCTACACCTTC. Protein: CASSRGWDYGYTF.

J is TRBJ2-7 and V is TRBV27; D may be TRBD1 (6 bases). This CDR3 spans 15 amino acids. The V end lost 4 bases, the J end lost 2 bases, and 15 bases lay between the germline ends. CDR1 MNHEY and CDR2 SMNVEV come from the germline V gene (reference sequence). The CDR3: CASSSHEAGAYEQYF. CDR3 nucleotides: TGTGCCAGCAGTTCCCATGAGGCAGGGGCCTACGAGCAGTACTTC.

The J gene is TRBJ1-2, the V gene TRBV28; D unresolved. Per the germline V gene, CDR1 is MDHEN and CDR2 is SYDVKM. The CDR3 covers 14 residues. V lost 6 bases to trimming and J lost 5 bases, with 16 bases between them. CDR3: CASRFPLPTYGYTF. The CDR3 DNA sequence: TGTGCCAGCAGATTTCCCCTGCCCACTTATGGCTACACCTTC.

The J gene is TRBJ1-1, the V gene TRBV7-2; 7 bases agree with TRBD1. The CDR3 has 16 residues. Trimming removed 1 base from V and 0 bases from J; junction bases left unmatched: 5. Looked up from germline, CDR1 is SGHTA and CDR2 is FQGNSA. CDR3 sequence: CASSLVAGQVNTEAFF. The CDR3 bases are TGTGCCAGCAGCTTAGTGGCCGGACAGGTGAACACTGAAGCTTTCTTT.

V gene TRBV19 combines with J gene TRBJ2-3; no reliable D call. The CDR3 is 13 residues long. Trimming took 4 bases from V and 2 from J, leaving 7 bases between them. CDR1 and CDR2 (germline): LNHDA, SQIVND (reference sequence). The CDR3 bases are TGTGCCAGTAGTACTCCTTCCACAGATACGCAGTATTTT. Its protein is CASSTPSTDTQYF.

The chain carries TRBV4-3 and TRBJ2-7, with TRBD2 matching over 11 bases. The CDR3 loop spans 18 amino acids. Germline V gene sequence: CDR1 LGHNA, CDR2 YSLEER. With V trimmed by 1 base and J by 2 bases, 10 bases remained unmatched. This CDR3 is CASSQGPLAGGGTYEQYF. CDR3 DNA: TGCGCCAGCAGCCAAGGCCCCTTAGCGGGAGGGGGGACCTACGAGCAGTACTTC.

V gene TRBV2 combines with J gene TRBJ1-5; no firm D call. Germline values: CDR1 SNHLY, CDR2 FYNNEI. V lost 7 bases and J 4 bases, leaving 8 bases between the germline ends. This CDR3 is 12 amino acids long. The DNA of the CDR3 is TGTGCCAGCAATCGGGGAAATCAGCCCCAGCATTTT. Translating gives CASNRGNQPQHF. The whole variable domain, filled in from reference TRBV2 and TRBJ1-5, reads EPEVTQTPSHQVTQMGQEVILRCVPISNHLYFYWYRQILGQKVEFLVSFYNNEISEKSEIFDDQFSVERPDGSNFTLKIRSTKLEDSAMYFCASNRGNQPQHFGDGTRLSIL.

The chain recombines TRBV30 with TRBJ2-7; possible D gene TRBD2, 6 bases. The CDR3 sequence is 14 residues long. V dropped 8 bases and J dropped 5 bases, with 22 bases sitting between them. Germline V gene data show CDR1 as GTSNPN and CDR2 as SVGIG (reference sequence). The CDR3 loop reads CAGDLVAERHEQYF. The DNA of the CDR3 is TGTGCCGGAGATCTAGTAGCGGAGCGCCACGAGCAGTACTTC.

The chain has TRBV7-8 and TRBJ2-3, with 7 bases fitting TRBD2. CDR1 and CDR2 (germline): SGHVS, FQNEAQ. The junction had 13 bases not matched to a gene; V was cut back by 4 bases and J by 0 bases. The CDR3 loop spans 18 amino acids. The CDR3 sequence: CASSSSGFSGSSTDTQYF. For the CDR3, the DNA is TGTGCCAGCAGCTCGAGCGGGTTTAGCGGGTCTAGCACAGATACGCAGTATTTT.

This chain links TRBV11-2 with TRBJ2-3; 15 positions match TRBD2. The V gene end was trimmed by 5 bases and the J gene end by 8 bases; junction bases not matched to a gene: 5. This CDR3 spans 15 amino acids. Germline V gene data show CDR1 as SGHAT and CDR2 as FQNNGV. For the CDR3, the DNA is TGTGCCAGCAGCGGGGGACTAGCGGGAGGTGGTACGCAGTATTTT. Translation gives CASSGGLAGGGTQYF.

The rearrangement joins TRBV7-9 to TRBJ2-7; D is possibly TRBD2 (6 bases). Trimming left V 4 bases short and J 7 bases short, with 8 bases between. The germline V gene has CDR1 SEHNR and CDR2 FQNEAQ (reference sequence). The CDR3 has 11 amino acids. CDR3 nucleotides: TGTGCCAGCAGCTCGGGGGTAGAGCAGTACTTC. This codes for CASSSGVEQYF. The full variable domain, rest sourced from reference TRBV7-9 and TRBJ2-7, is DTGVSQNPRHKITKRGQNVTFRCDPISEHNRLYWYRQTLGQGPEFLTYFQNEAQLEKSRLLSDRFSAERPKGSFSTLEIQRTEQGDSAMYLCASSSGVEQYFGPGTRLTVT.

This chain uses TRBV19 with TRBJ1-2, with 10 bases that match TRBD1. CDR3 length equals 15 residues. V dropped 7 bases and J dropped 2; count of bases not matched to a gene: 7. Germline-derived CDR1 and CDR2 are LNHDA and SQIVND (reference sequence). In DNA form, the CDR3 reads TGTGCCAGTAACTATCCGGGACAGGGGAACTATGGCTACACCTTC. Residues: CASNYPGQGNYGYTF.

The chain couples TRBV13 to TRBJ2-2, with D maybe TRBD1 (5 bases). The CDR3 covers 16 residues. In germline, CDR1 is PRHDT, CDR2 FYEKMQ (reference sequence). The V end was cut by 4 bases, the J end by 5 bases, with 17 bases between. The CDR3 here is CASSSMDKEMTGELFF. CDR3 sequence (DNA): TGTGCCAGCAGCTCGATGGACAAAGAGATGACCGGGGAGCTGTTTTTT.

The V and J genes are TRBV15 and TRBJ1-1, with 7 nucleotides matching TRBD1. Germline assignment: CDR1 LNHNV and CDR2 YYDKDF (reference sequence). V dropped 1 base and J dropped 1; count of bases not matched to a gene: 15. The CDR3 is 19 amino acids. The CDR3 region is CATSRGRTGERLRNTEAFF. For the CDR3, the DNA is TGTGCCACCAGCAGAGGTCGTACAGGGGAAAGGTTGAGGAACACTGAAGCTTTCTTT.

The chain is built from TRBV19 and TRBJ1-2; D ambiguous. The CDR3 is 12 residues long. Trimming took 3 bases from V and 4 from J, leaving 6 bases between them. The germline V gene has CDR1 LNHDA and CDR2 SQIVND (reference sequence). The chain's CDR3 is CASSMNSYGYTF. As DNA, the CDR3 is TGTGCCAGTAGTATGAACAGCTATGGCTACACCTTC.

V and J are TRBV28 and TRBJ2-7; D is uncertain. Germline V CDR1 and CDR2: MDHEN, SYDVKM. The CDR3 runs 11 residues. Trimming removed 6 bases at V and 5 bases at J, with 8 bases between. This CDR3 is CASRIQNEQYF. CDR3 nucleotide sequence: TGTGCCAGCAGGATACAAAACGAGCAGTACTTC.

The rearrangement joins TRBV28 to TRBJ1-5; 7 bases fit TRBD1. This CDR3 region has 14 residues. Germline V gene sequence: CDR1 MDHEN, CDR2 SYDVKM. V dropped 4 bases and J dropped 4; count of bases not matched to a gene: 4. In nucleotides, the CDR3 is TGTGCCAGCAGTTATCTCAGGGGGAATCAGCCCCAGCATTTT. It codes for CASSYLRGNQPQHF.

The chain recombines TRBV28 with TRBJ1-5; D remains ambiguous. V was pared by 2 bases and J by 6 bases, with 11 bases between. Per germline, CDR1 MDHEN and CDR2 SYDVKM. The CDR3 sequence is 14 residues long. The CDR3 DNA is TGTGCCAGCAGTTTAAGCCTTCAAAGTCAGCCCCAGCATTTT. It codes for CASSLSLQSQPQHF.

The CDR3 loop reads CASSPLTDYEQYF. The DNA for the CDR3 is TGTGCCAGCTCCCCCCTGACAGATTACGAGCAGTACTTC. The chain has TRBV18 and TRBJ2-7, with a weak D call TRBD1 (5 bases). Between the trimmed V and J ends, which lost 6 bases and 4 bases, there was a span of 13 bases. CDR3 length: 13 amino acids. Per germline, CDR1 KGHSH and CDR2 LQKENI.

The chain uses TRBV27 and TRBJ2-7, with 14 bases that match TRBD2. The CDR3 extends over 15 amino acids. Per the germline V gene, CDR1 is MNHEY and CDR2 is SMNVEV (reference sequence). Germline trimming cut 4 bases from V and 2 bases from J; bases unmatched to any gene: 1. CDR3 protein: CASSSTSGRAYEQYF. The DNA of the CDR3 is TGTGCCAGCAGTTCGACTAGCGGGAGGGCCTACGAGCAGTACTTC.